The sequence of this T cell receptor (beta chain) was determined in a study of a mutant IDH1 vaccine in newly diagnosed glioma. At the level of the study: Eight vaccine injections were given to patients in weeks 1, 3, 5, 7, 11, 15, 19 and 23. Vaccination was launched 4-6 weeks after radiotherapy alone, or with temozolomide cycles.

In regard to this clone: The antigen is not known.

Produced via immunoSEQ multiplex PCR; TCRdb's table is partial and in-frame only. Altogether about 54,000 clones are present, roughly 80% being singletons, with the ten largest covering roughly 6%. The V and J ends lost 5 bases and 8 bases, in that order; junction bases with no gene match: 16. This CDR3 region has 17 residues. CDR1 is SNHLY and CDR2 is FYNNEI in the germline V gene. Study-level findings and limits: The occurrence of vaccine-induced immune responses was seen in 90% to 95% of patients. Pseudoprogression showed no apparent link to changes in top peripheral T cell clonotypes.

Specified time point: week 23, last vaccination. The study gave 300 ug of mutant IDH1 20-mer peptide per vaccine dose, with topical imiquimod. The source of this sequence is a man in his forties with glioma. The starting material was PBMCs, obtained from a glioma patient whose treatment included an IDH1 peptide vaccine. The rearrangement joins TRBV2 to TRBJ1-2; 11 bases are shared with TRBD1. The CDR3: CASSPRTGGGGAQGYTF. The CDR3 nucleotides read TGTGCCAGCAGTCCCCGGACAGGGGGCGGAGGTGCTCAGGGCTACACCTTC. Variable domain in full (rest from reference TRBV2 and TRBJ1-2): EPEVTQTPSHQVTQMGQEVILRCVPISNHLYFYWYRQILGQKVEFLVSFYNNEISEKSEIFDDQFSVERPDGSNFTLKIRSTKLEDSAMYFCASSPRTGGGGAQGYTFGSGTRLTVV.